These T cell receptor beta chains were read from a single sample in a study of blood T cell repertoires in COVID-19. Only in-frame clones appear in the TCRdb table, and some are missing; sequencing was by immunoSEQ multiplex PCR. The sample contains around 220,000 clones, about 90% of which appear only once. Sequencing used PBMCs or T cells enriched from blood (not recorded which). These receptor sequences come from a woman aged 18-35 years who had recovered from COVID-19. Both conserved end residues are part of each CDR3. A D gene is named only where the DNA matches it firmly. Clone size appears in some rows only: once, few, many, or a class for an expanded clone.

V	D	size	J	length	CDR3	DNA
TRBV5-1	TRBD1	.	TRBJ2-7	15	CASSRGQGLLHEQYF	TGCGCCAGCAGCCGGGGACAGGGCCTACTCCACGAGCAGTACTTC
TRBV7-9	.	.	TRBJ1-1	16	CASSFEGDNPNTEAFF	TGTGCCAGCAGCTTTGAAGGGGACAATCCGAACACTGAAGCTTTCTTT
TRBV11-3	TRBD1	few	TRBJ1-2	16	CASSRLGQGASLGYTF	TGTGCCAGCAGCCGCCTCGGGCAGGGGGCTTCACTTGGCTACACCTTC
TRBV7-9	TRBD2	.	TRBJ2-4	19	CASSLAILAGGRAKNIQYF	TGTGCCAGCAGCTTAGCGATACTAGCGGGAGGGCGAGCCAAAAACATTCAGTACTTC
TRBV7-9	TRBD1	once	TRBJ2-7	15	CASSLTGTGSYEQYF	TGTGCCAGCAGTTTAACCGGGACAGGCTCCTACGAGCAGTACTTC
TRBV12-3/TRBV12-4	TRBD1	.	TRBJ1-1	12	CASSFGGTGAFF	TGTGCCAGCAGTTTTGGCGGGACAGGAGCTTTCTTT
TRBV6-6	.	.	TRBJ1-5	14	CASIPDGSNQPQHF	TGTGCCAGCATTCCCGACGGGAGCAATCAGCCCCAGCATTTT
TRBV7-9	TRBD1	.	TRBJ1-2	15	CASSFPAGGNYGYTF	TGTGCCAGCAGCTTCCCGGCAGGGGGGAACTATGGCTACACCTTC
TRBV7-8	.	.	TRBJ2-1	15	CASSLAGGLYNEQFF	TGTGCCAGCAGCTTAGCGGGGGGGCTCTACAATGAGCAGTTCTTC
TRBV18	.	.	TRBJ2-6	15	CASSPAISGANVLTF	TGTGCCAGCTCACCTGCTATCTCTGGGGCCAACGTCCTGACTTTC
TRBV20-1	.	.	TRBJ2-2	14	CSASRPGNTGELFF	TGCAGTGCTAGTAGGCCAGGGAACACCGGGGAGCTGTTTTTT
TRBV5-6	TRBD1	.	TRBJ1-3	15	CASSGQGYSGNTIYF	TGTGCCAGCAGCGGACAGGGGTACTCTGGAAACACCATATATTTT
TRBV28	.	.	TRBJ1-2	14	CASRSHSHNYGYTF	TGTGCCAGCAGGTCCCACAGTCACAACTATGGCTACACCTTC
TRBV10-2	.	.	TRBJ1-2	15	CASSELAASNYGYTF	TGCGCCAGCAGTGAGCTGGCGGCCTCTAACTATGGCTACACCTTC
TRBV12-3/TRBV12-4	.	.	TRBJ1-1	11	CASSLGLLAFF	TGTGCCAGCAGTTTGGGACTGCTCGCTTTCTTT
TRBV4-3	.	.	TRBJ2-5	15	CASSQDRGGQETQYF	TGCGCCAGCAGCCAAGACAGAGGAGGGCAAGAGACCCAGTACTTC
TRBV15	TRBD2	once	TRBJ2-1	15	CATSKAGLAWNEQFF	TGTGCCACCAGCAAGGCGGGACTAGCATGGAATGAGCAGTTCTTC
TRBV24-1	.	.	TRBJ1-2	14	CATSDRGGSYGYTF	TGTGCCACCAGTGATCGGGGGGGTAGCTATGGCTACACCTTC
TRBV5-1	.	.	TRBJ1-2	12	CASGTPDYGYTF	TGCGCCAGCGGGACACCTGACTATGGCTACACCTTC
TRBV7-2	.	.	TRBJ1-2	16	CASSLHGGDLYYGYTF	TGTGCCAGCAGCTTACACGGGGGGGACCTCTACTATGGCTACACCTTC
TRBV28	TRBD1	.	TRBJ2-7	14	CASRRQGYSYEQYF	TGTGCCAGCAGAAGACAGGGCTACTCCTACGAGCAGTACTTC
TRBV18	TRBD2	.	TRBJ2-1	17	CASSPPWEGTSSNEQFF	TGTGCCAGCTCACCACCGTGGGAGGGGACGTCGTCCAATGAGCAGTTCTTC
TRBV19	.	.	TRBJ2-7	15	CASSWGRGQAYEQYF	TGTGCCAGTAGTTGGGGGAGGGGACAAGCCTACGAGCAGTACTTC
TRBV6-4	TRBD2	.	TRBJ2-3	16	CASSDSSGGGRDTQYF	TGTGCCAGCAGTGACTCTTCCGGGGGGGGTCGAGATACGCAGTATTTT
TRBV6-5	.	.	TRBJ1-1	12	CAVHRDVTEAFF	TGTGCCGTTCACAGGGACGTAACTGAAGCTTTCTTT
TRBV24-1	.	.	TRBJ1-4	8	CATMAGFF	TGTGCCACCATGGCGGGTTTTTTT
TRBV6-5	.	.	TRBJ2-3	15	CASIVMGRGTDTQYF	TGTGCCAGCATAGTTATGGGCCGTGGGACAGATACGCAGTATTTT